This TCR beta chain is from a study of Graves' ophthalmopathy and Graves' hyperthyroidism. This clonotype was picked up many times. From RNA, the CDR3 regions of TCR beta chains were amplified and sequenced. The workflow started with a first-round RT-PCR run with HTBI primers and then moved on to a second-round multiplex PCR. TCRdb reprocessed the multiplex PCR reads with MiXCR, giving one entry per CDR3 protein. The repertoire holds around 1.1 million distinct CDR3 sequences, with around a third as singletons. The V and J ends lost 5 bases and 6 bases, in that order; junction bases with no gene match: 8. Germline V gene data show CDR1 as SNHLY and CDR2 as FYNNEI. The length of the CDR3 is 16 residues.

Sequencing was performed on peripheral blood or thyroid tissue (not recorded which). The clonotype comes from an adult man with Graves' hyperthyroidism. V is TRBV2 and J is TRBJ1-5; 12 bases fit TRBD1. CDR3 loop: CASSYTGTGGIQPQHF. CDR3 coding DNA: TGTGCCAGCAGTTATACCGGGACAGGGGGCATTCAGCCCCAGCATTTT.